This T cell receptor (beta chain) stems from a study of lymphopenia after photon versus proton radiotherapy. The study, taken as a whole, reports: Under photons, naive T cells and diversity fell while effector/memory populations rose. Oligoclonal CD8+ Temra expansion after nadir drove photon patients' diversity drop. Authors raise, but do not show, better survival with proton therapy.

The method was immunoSEQ multiplex PCR; TCRdb's version includes in-frame clones alone and lacks a portion of them. Counted here are some 25,000 clones, roughly four fifths occurring once; the ten biggest clones make up roughly 3.5%. The germline CDR1 and CDR2 sequences are SQVTM and ANQGSEA. The V and J ends lost 7 bases and 4 bases, in that order; junction bases with no gene match: 4. The CDR3 is 15 residues long. For this clone: The antigen is not known.

The origin of this receptor is a woman in her fifties or sixties with pancreatic cancer. Sample: peripheral blood, taken from a patient treated with photon-based radiotherapy. The V and J genes are TRBV29-1 and TRBJ2-2; TRBD2 matches at 15 bases. The CDR3 reads CSAGLAGGVTGELFF. CDR3 DNA: TGCAGCGCTGGACTAGCGGGAGGGGTCACCGGGGAGCTGTTTTTT.